This T cell receptor beta chain emerged from a study of cytomegalovirus exposure and HLA in healthy donors. Vbeta (60) and Jbeta (13) primers were used in the PCR. Assay: immunoSEQ multiplex PCR; the TCRdb copy retains only in-frame clones and omits some. Seen here are about 100,000 clones, around 82% observed once, and the top ten hold under 5%. CDR1 SGHDT and CDR2 YYEEEE come from the germline V gene. This CDR3 is built from 19 residues. The J segment lost 2 bases and the V segment lost 4 bases, leaving 18 bases of the junction unmatched. The clonotype comes from a woman between 45 and 60 years old in good health and CMV-seropositive. Input material: PBMCs. V is TRBV5-6 and J is TRBJ1-5; 7 nucleotides match TRBD1. CDR3 in DNA: TGTGCCAGCAGCCGCGGGGGGACAGTGATAAGAATTGGCAATCAGCCCCAGCATTTT. It specifies CASSRGGTVIRIGNQPQHF.